A single sample is the source of the 20 T cell receptor beta chains below, sequenced in a study of lymphopenia after photon versus proton radiotherapy. The assay was immunoSEQ multiplex PCR, and TCRdb's table has in-frame clones only and misses some. The sample includes tens of thousands of clones, about four fifths seen only once; the top ten take roughly 23%. The source material was peripheral blood, sampled from a patient treated with proton-based radiotherapy. These receptors came from a woman aged 70-85 years with pancreatic cancer.

The chain uses TRBV11-2 and TRBJ2-7; D remains ambiguous. CDR3 size: 13 residues. V was clipped by 4 bases and J by 2 bases, with 9 bases between them. CDR1 and CDR2 (germline): SGHAT, FQNNGV. CDR3 DNA sequence: TGTGCCAGCAGCTCCACACAGACCTACGAGCAGTACTTC. It translates to CASSSTQTYEQYF.

The table lists this clone with a few counts. The genes are TRBV27 and TRBJ1-6; the D gene is possibly TRBD1 (5 bases). The CDR3 spans 20 residues. Trimming took 1 base from V and 0 from J, leaving 19 bases between them. Looked up from germline, CDR1 is MNHEY and CDR2 is SMNVEV (reference sequence). Here the CDR3 DNA reads TGTGCCAGCAGTTTATTCCCCCAGACGGGACGGTCCTCCTATAATTCACCCCTCCACTTT. Translated, it gives CASSLFPQTGRSSYNSPLHF.

This clone is categorized as hyperexpanded (1% or more). V gene TRBV7-2 combines with J gene TRBJ2-7, with a weak D call TRBD1 (6 bases). Looked up from germline, CDR1 is SGHTA and CDR2 is FQGNSA. The CDR3 sequence is 12 residues long. V lost 3 bases, J lost 6 bases, and 9 bases lay in between. CDR3 amino acids: CASSLGAPEQYF. The CDR3 region has the DNA TGTGCCAGCAGCTTGGGGGCGCCCGAGCAGTACTTC.

The chain combines TRBV2 with TRBJ2-1; D perhaps matches TRBD1 (5 bases). Trimming cost V 4 bases and J 7 bases, with 14 bases left between them. The CDR3 covers 14 residues. The germline V gene encodes CDR1 SNHLY and CDR2 FYNNEI. CDR3 amino acids: CASSARASRNEQFF. The DNA for the CDR3 is TGTGCCAGCAGTGCCAGGGCTTCTCGAAATGAGCAGTTCTTC.

J is TRBJ2-7 and V is TRBV4-2; 13 bases align to TRBD2. Germline values: CDR1 LGHNA, CDR2 YNFKEQ. This CDR3 spans 16 amino acids. The V and J ends lost 0 bases and 1 base, in that order; junction bases with no gene match: 0. The DNA of the CDR3 is TGTGCCAGCAGCCAAGAGGGACTAGCGGGATCCTACGAGCAGTACTTC. Translating gives CASSQEGLAGSYEQYF.

The chain links TRBV5-1 to TRBJ1-4, with D hard to call. V was shortened by 0 bases and J by 5 bases, with 8 bases between the two germline ends. This CDR3 is built from 14 residues. Germline values: CDR1 SGHRS, CDR2 YFSETQ. CDR3 in amino acids: CASSLGFENEKLFF. CDR3 DNA sequence: TGCGCCAGCAGCTTGGGTTTTGAGAATGAAAAACTGTTTTTT.

This clone is a singleton in its sample. This chain connects TRBV28 to TRBJ2-1, with 12 bases that match TRBD2. The germline gives CDR1 MDHEN, CDR2 SYDVKM. The CDR3 length is 15 residues. Germline trimming cut 5 bases from V and 4 bases from J; bases unmatched to any gene: 3. The CDR3 coding sequence is TGTGCCAGCAGTAGCCTAGCGGGAGGGTACAATGAGCAGTTCTTC. Translated, it gives CASSSLAGGYNEQFF.

This clone was recorded a few times. This chain connects TRBV29-1 to TRBJ2-2; 7 positions agree with TRBD1. Germline CDR1 and CDR2: SQVTM and ANQGSEA. The CDR3 covers 13 residues. V trimming: 6 bases; J trimming: 2 bases; junction bases outside the gene matches: 3. CDR3 nucleotide sequence: TGCAGCGTCGACAGGGAAAACACCGGGGAGCTGTTTTTT. It translates to CSVDRENTGELFF.

This clone was seen a single time. The V gene is TRBV15, the J gene TRBJ2-2, with D possibly matching TRBD2 (7 bases). Trimming pared 0 bases from V and 2 bases from J, leaving 13 bases between. The CDR3 totals 17 residues. The germline gives CDR1 LNHNV, CDR2 YYDKDF (reference sequence). CDR3 sequence: CATSRERGRANTGELFF. The CDR3 DNA follows: TGTGCCACCAGCAGAGAGAGGGGGAGGGCCAACACCGGGGAGCTGTTTTTT.

This clone is a singleton in its sample. The V gene is TRBV15, the J gene TRBJ2-7; D gene ambiguous. Trimming stripped 0 bases from V and 7 bases from J, with 13 bases between. CDR3 length equals 14 residues. CDR1 and CDR2 (germline): LNHNV, YYDKDF (reference sequence). The CDR3 loop reads CATSRDPQAREQYF. CDR3 coding DNA: TGTGCCACCAGCAGAGACCCACAAGCGCGAGAGCAGTACTTC.

This chain connects TRBV19 to TRBJ1-5; 8 nucleotides line up with TRBD1. The CDR3 sequence is 15 residues long. Germline trimming cut 8 bases from V and 0 bases from J; bases unmatched to any gene: 6. Germline CDR1 is LNHDA and CDR2 is SQIVND (reference sequence). CDR3 loop: CASRQGQSSNQPQHF. The DNA for the CDR3 is TGTGCCAGTCGACAGGGGCAGTCTAGCAATCAGCCCCAGCATTTT.

This chain connects TRBV7-9 to TRBJ2-6; D unclear. The CDR3 is 13 amino acids. Germline CDR1 is SEHNR and CDR2 is FQNEAQ (reference sequence). Deletions cut 0 bases from V and 3 bases from J, with 0 bases between. CDR3 sequence: CASSLAGANVLTF. The CDR3 nucleotides are TGTGCCAGCAGCTTAGCTGGGGCCAACGTCCTGACTTTC.

The CDR3 here is CASSSILTSGRGNEQFF. Written as DNA, the CDR3 is TGTGCCAGCAGCTCAATTTTAACTAGCGGGAGGGGAAATGAGCAGTTCTTC. This sequence joins TRBV5-6 and TRBJ2-1; TRBD2 matches at 13 bases. The V gene end was trimmed by 3 bases and the J gene end by 7 bases; junction bases not matched to a gene: 10. CDR1 is SGHDT, CDR2 YYEEEE, per germline. CDR3 length: 17 residues.

This clone was observed a single time. This chain connects TRBV28 to TRBJ2-3; 10 bases align to TRBD1. The CDR3 loop spans 15 amino acids. V lost 5 bases, J lost 4 bases, and 6 bases stayed unmatched. Germline V gene data show CDR1 as MDHEN and CDR2 as SYDVKM. The CDR3 is CASSPLTGGADTQYF. CDR3 bases: TGTGCCAGCAGTCCGCTGACAGGGGGCGCAGATACGCAGTATTTT.

This chain uses TRBV6-5 with TRBJ1-6; D is unresolved. The CDR3 extends over 14 amino acids. Germline lookup yields CDR1 MNHEY and CDR2 SVGAGI. The V gene lost 4 bases and the J gene lost 4 bases, with 8 bases spanning the gap. CDR3 sequence reads: CASSLLKYNSPLHF. As DNA, the CDR3 is TGTGCCAGCAGTTTGCTAAAATATAATTCACCCCTCCACTTT.

This chain uses TRBV7-8 with TRBJ1-4; TRBD1 agrees at 10 bases. The CDR3 runs 14 residues. V was clipped by 5 bases and J by 8 bases; unmatched bases: 5. Germline loops: CDR1 SGHVS, CDR2 FQNEAQ. CDR3 residues: CASSPGTGDEKLFF. The CDR3 nucleotides read TGTGCCAGCAGCCCCGGGACAGGGGACGAAAAACTGTTTTTT.

The chain uses TRBV7-2 and TRBJ1-1; D ambiguous. The CDR3 is made up of 13 amino acids. The germline V gene encodes CDR1 SGHTA and CDR2 FQGNSA. Trimming cost V 3 bases and J 1 base, with 6 bases left between them. The CDR3 DNA reads TGTGCCAGCAGCTTGCTCCGGAACACTGAAGCTTTCTTT. It specifies CASSLLRNTEAFF.

The chain's CDR3 is CASSLAGRGANVLTF. As DNA, the CDR3 is TGTGCCAGCAGCTTAGCTGGGCGGGGGGCCAACGTCCTGACTTTC. The chain joins TRBV7-9 to TRBJ2-6; D is ambiguous. With 0 bases removed from V and 4 bases from J, the gap between germline ends came to 7 bases. From germline, CDR1 is SEHNR and CDR2 FQNEAQ (reference sequence). CDR3 size: 15 residues. The entire variable domain, with the rest obtained from reference TRBV7-9 and TRBJ2-6, is as follows: DTGVSQNPRHKITKRGQNVTFRCDPISEHNRLYWYRQTLGQGPEFLTYFQNEAQLEKSRLLSDRFSAERPKGSFSTLEIQRTEQGDSAMYLCASSLAGRGANVLTFGAGSRLTVL.

The chain recombines TRBV7-2 with TRBJ2-7; D may be TRBD1 (5 bases). This CDR3 is 15 amino acids long. The V gene lost 1 base and the J gene lost 5 bases, with 15 bases spanning the gap. Germline V gene data show CDR1 as SGHTA and CDR2 as FQGNSA. This chain's CDR3 is CASSLDWFSGNEQYF. CDR3 DNA sequence: TGTGCCAGCAGCTTAGACTGGTTCTCAGGGAACGAGCAGTACTTC.

This chain connects TRBV5-8 to TRBJ2-5, with D perhaps matching TRBD2 (6 bases). This CDR3 region has 14 residues. CDR1 and CDR2 from the germline V gene are SGHTS and YDEGEE. The V end was cut by 4 bases, the J end by 4 bases, with 14 bases between. CDR3 sequence: CASSTPGASETQYF. The CDR3 DNA follows: TGTGCCAGCAGCACCCCGGGAGCATCAGAGACCCAGTACTTC.